This T cell receptor (beta chain) was observed in a study of blood T cell repertoires in COVID-19. Study summary: COVID-19 samples collected from the United States, Italy and Spain covered acute and convalescent phases. T cells, B-cell-depleted T cells, or PBMCs supplied cDNA or gDNA.

Recruited during active infection, patients (from Seattle) were subsequently followed longitudinally. In the authors' methods: Researchers report that nucleated cell counts were estimated from reference gene primer amplification. Here immunoSEQ multiplex PCR was the method, and the copy in TCRdb shows in-frame clones only, minus some. The V and J calls and clone size come from that table; D and trimming were worked out from the DNA. The sample lists roughly 200,000 clones; 85% were seen once. This sequence was found in a person in their 70s with COVID-19, enrolled during active disease. The sequencing input was peripheral blood.

CDR3 region: CASSLGQGVSGELFF. Written as DNA, the CDR3 is TGTGCCAGCAGTTTGGGGCAGGGGGTCTCCGGGGAGCTGTTTTTT. The rearrangement uses TRBV27 and TRBJ2-2; 7 bases map to TRBD1. The V and J ends lost 3 bases and 6 bases, in that order; junction bases with no gene match: 7. The CDR3 has 15 amino acids. Germline CDR1 and CDR2: MNHEY and SMNVEV (reference sequence).